This TCR beta chain was sequenced in a study of identical twins. Study-wide results and limits: High-abundance cord blood beta clonotypes had fewer insertions; memory repertoires showed none. Twins' excess sharing was less marked for out-of-frame beta sequences. Analyses of zero insertions could, in part, be confounded by invariant MAIT and iNKT cells.

This CDR3 has 11 residues. Germline CDR1 SGHVS, CDR2 FNYEAQ. V shed 0 bases and J shed 9 bases, with 2 bases lying between them. This clonotype has at least ten counts. Its specificity is not known. A template switching step contributed a universal primer site, while unique molecular identifiers were present in the cDNA. TCRdb independently ran MiXCR on the 5' RACE reads; one entry per CDR3 protein. The sample lists 640,000 or so distinct CDR3 sequences, 6% to 6.5% seen once, with about 2% in the top ten. The sample consisted of naive T cells sorted from blood. This TCR was recovered from a man in his late teens or twenties in good health. This chain links TRBV7-6 with TRBJ2-2, with D uncertain. The CDR3 sequence: CASSLARELFF. The CDR3 DNA follows: TGTGCCAGCAGCTTAGCGAGGGAGCTGTTTTTT. The complete variable domain, with remaining parts taken from reference TRBV7-6 and TRBJ2-2, reads GAGVSQSPRYKVTKRGQDVALRCDPISGHVSLYWYRQALGQGPEFLTYFNYEAQQDKSGLPNDRFSAERPEGSISTLTIQRTEQRDSAMYRCASSLARELFFGEGSRLTVL.